Presented here are 3 T cell receptor beta chains from one specimen sequenced in a study of shared clonotypes between healthy human individuals. Only CD45RO-negative cells positively selected for CCR7 counted as naive CD8 cells, so terminally differentiated effector memory CD45RA+ cells were excluded. Assay: immunoSEQ multiplex PCR; the TCRdb copy retains only in-frame clones and omits some. The table shows approximately 720,000 clones, with 92% occurring only once. The sequencing sample was made of naive CD8+ T cells sorted from blood. Source of these receptors: a man aged 25-40 years in good health.

Regarding this clone: A junction boundary mismatches the germline segment, possibly from a read error. The rearrangement links TRBV7-7 to TRBJ2-3, with TRBD1 matching 8 bases. This CDR3 is built from 15 residues. The V gene's germline CDR1 is SSHAT and CDR2 FNYEAQ (reference sequence). The CDR3 loop is CASTQGASGTDTQYF. CDR3 DNA: TGTGCTAGCACTCAGGGGGCGAGTGGCACAGATACGCAGTATTTT.

This chain joins TRBV2 and TRBJ2-7, with 12 nucleotides matching TRBD1. The CDR3 extends over 17 amino acids. Germline V gene sequence: CDR1 SNHLY, CDR2 FYNNEI. The ends lost 6 bases at V and 0 bases at J; junction bases unmatched: 9. The DNA for the CDR3 is TGTGCCAGCAGGGGGACAGGGGGCCTCATGGGCTCCTACGAGCAGTACTTC. Translating it yields CASRGTGGLMGSYEQYF.

The genes are TRBV19 and TRBJ1-2, with D unclear. CDR3 size: 12 residues. V was trimmed by 5 bases and J by 5 bases, leaving 9 bases between them. The germline V gene has CDR1 LNHDA and CDR2 SQIVND (reference sequence). CDR3: CASSPDGYGYTF. DNA of the CDR3: TGTGCCAGTAGTCCCGACGGATATGGCTACACCTTC.